The 16 T cell receptor beta chains in this list originate from one sample, sequenced in a study of cytomegalovirus exposure and HLA in healthy donors. 13 Jbeta primers and 60 Vbeta primers were used for the PCR. Repertoires were generated with immunoSEQ multiplex PCR, while TCRdb's copy carries only in-frame clones and drops some. The sample records 90,000 or so clones, 82% being singletons. Input material: PBMCs. These receptor sequences come from a man aged 25 to 40 in good health and CMV-seropositive.

The CDR3 DNA follows: TGTGCCAGCAGCTTAGCTACAGGGTCCACCGATCGGAGGCAAGAGACCCAGTACTTC. Translation gives CASSLATGSTDRRQETQYF. V and J are TRBV7-9 and TRBJ2-5, with D possibly matching TRBD1 (6 bases). This CDR3 has 19 residues. V gave up 0 bases and J gave up 2 bases, with 22 bases separating them. CDR1 SEHNR and CDR2 FQNEAQ come from the germline V gene (reference sequence). Filled out from reference TRBV7-9 and TRBJ2-5, the complete variable domain reads DTGVSQNPRHKITKRGQNVTFRCDPISEHNRLYWYRQTLGQGPEFLTYFQNEAQLEKSRLLSDRFSAERPKGSFSTLEIQRTEQGDSAMYLCASSLATGSTDRRQETQYFGPGTRLLVL.

The CDR3 spells CASSLQGQTYEQYF. The CDR3 DNA reads TGTGCCAGCAGCTTACAGGGCCAGACCTACGAGCAGTACTTC. The V and J genes are TRBV6-6 and TRBJ2-7; possibly TRBD1 for D (6 bases). Germline CDR1 and CDR2: MNHNY and SVGAGI (reference sequence). V lost 6 bases to trimming and J lost 2 bases, with 14 bases between them. This CDR3 comprises 14 residues.

The V call is TRBV5-1, the J call TRBJ1-1; D might be TRBD1 (5 bases). Looked up from germline, CDR1 is SGHRS and CDR2 is YFSETQ. The CDR3 contains 14 residues. V lost 4 bases to trimming and J lost 0 bases, with 10 bases between them. CDR3 in amino acids: CASSDSVMNTEAFF. The CDR3 DNA follows: TGCGCCAGCAGCGACAGCGTGATGAACACTGAAGCTTTCTTT.

The CDR3 DNA follows: TGTGCCTGGAGTAAAATCGGACAGGGGGCGAACAATGAGCAGTTCTTC. This codes for CAWSKIGQGANNEQFF. This chain connects TRBV30 to TRBJ2-1; 11 nucleotides line up with TRBD1. This CDR3 contains 16 residues. The ends lost 2 bases at V and 5 bases at J; junction bases unmatched: 8. Germline V gene lookup returns CDR1 GTSNPN and CDR2 SVGIG (reference sequence).

The V gene is TRBV5-1, the J gene TRBJ2-1; a weak D match, TRBD2 (6 bases). Trimming pared 5 bases from V and 6 bases from J, leaving 18 bases between. This CDR3 comprises 15 residues. Germline-derived CDR1 and CDR2 are SGHRS and YFSETQ. As DNA, the CDR3 is TGCGCCAGCAGTTTTGACGGGGGACGGGGCAATGAGCAGTTCTTC. Protein product: CASSFDGGRGNEQFF.

The chain combines TRBV5-1 with TRBJ2-5; maybe TRBD1 (7 bases). TRBJ2-7 explains the end of the DNA better; the J call may be wrong. This CDR3 spans 12 amino acids. The germline V gene encodes CDR1 SGHRS and CDR2 YFSETQ. The CDR3 sequence: CASRRGTDEQYF. CDR3 coding DNA: TGCGCCAGCCGCCGGGGGACAGACGAGCAGTACTTC.

The V and J genes are TRBV19 and TRBJ2-2, with 9 bases fitting TRBD1. Trimming at V came to 4 bases and at J to 6 bases, leaving 6 bases not matched to a gene. Germline CDR1 and CDR2: LNHDA and SQIVND (reference sequence). CDR3 length: 15 amino acids. CDR3 DNA: TGTGCCAGTAGTAAGGACAGGGGCAAGGCCGGGGAGCTGTTTTTT. Translated, it gives CASSKDRGKAGELFF.

This clone was counted only a few times. The J gene is TRBJ2-7, the V gene TRBV6-5; D not certain. Germline assignment: CDR1 MNHEY and CDR2 SVGAGI. This CDR3 has 14 residues. The V end was cut by 0 bases, the J end by 6 bases, with 12 bases between. CDR3 bases: TGTGCCAGCAGTTACTCCCCGACACAAGTCGAGCAGTACTTC. This sequence encodes CASSYSPTQVEQYF.

The chain combines TRBV2 with TRBJ1-3, with TRBD1 matching 7 bases. CDR1 is SNHLY and CDR2 is FYNNEI in the germline V gene. This CDR3 is built from 14 residues. V lost 7 bases and J lost 7; bases outside the gene matches: 10. The CDR3 coding sequence is TGTGCCAGCAAGGAGAACAGGGGCCCCAACACCATATATTTT. This sequence encodes CASKENRGPNTIYF.

The chain recombines TRBV7-2 with TRBJ2-5; 10 nucleotides align to TRBD1. Looked up from germline, CDR1 is SGHTA and CDR2 is FQGNSA. This CDR3 is built from 15 residues. J gave up 3 bases and V 5 bases, and 6 bases lay outside the gene matches. The CDR3 DNA follows: TGTGCCAGCAGCCCCGGGACAGGGGTAAAAGAGACCCAGTACTTC. This sequence encodes CASSPGTGVKETQYF. The full variable domain, in which reference TRBV7-2 and TRBJ2-5 provide the parts outside the CDR3, is GAGVSQSPSNKVTEKGKDVELRCDPISGHTALYWYRQSLGQGLEFLIYFQGNSAPDKSGLPSDRFSAERTGGSVSTLTIQRTQQEDSAVYLCASSPGTGVKETQYFGPGTRLLVL.

This chain links TRBV6-5 with TRBJ2-7, with D unclear. CDR1 MNHEY and CDR2 SVGAGI come from the germline V gene. This CDR3 spans 13 amino acids. V dropped 4 bases and J dropped 4 bases, with 11 bases sitting between them. The CDR3 coding sequence is TGTGCCAGCAGTTCCCCCTCAGGATACGAGCAGTACTTC. Encoded protein: CASSSPSGYEQYF.

This clone was seen only once. The rearrangement uses TRBV5-1 and TRBJ2-3; no definite D call. V was shortened by 4 bases and J by 1 base, with 10 bases between the two germline ends. The CDR3 contains 14 residues. From germline, CDR1 is SGHRS and CDR2 YFSETQ. The CDR3 DNA is TGCGCCAGCAGCACTGGGCTTGGCACAGATACGCAGTATTTT. Amino acids: CASSTGLGTDTQYF.

The rearrangement joins TRBV4-2 to TRBJ2-1; a possible D gene is TRBD2 (6 bases). V was clipped by 4 bases and J by 5 bases, with 15 bases between them. This CDR3 is 15 amino acids long. Germline values: CDR1 LGHNA, CDR2 YNFKEQ. CDR3 residues: CASSPPGAGNNEQFF. CDR3 coding DNA: TGTGCCAGCAGCCCTCCCGGGGCGGGAAACAATGAGCAGTTCTTC.

The chain couples TRBV6-5 to TRBJ1-1; the D gene is possibly TRBD1 (5 bases). The length of the CDR3 is 14 residues. Deletions cut 2 bases from V and 3 bases from J, with 10 bases between. CDR1 MNHEY and CDR2 SVGAGI come from the germline V gene. The chain's CDR3 is CASSYDPRDTEAFF. The CDR3 DNA is TGTGCCAGCAGTTACGACCCCAGGGACACTGAAGCTTTCTTT.

The J gene is TRBJ2-2, the V gene TRBV30; a weak D match, TRBD1 (5 bases). This CDR3 is built from 15 residues. Germline CDR1 is GTSNPN and CDR2 is SVGIG (reference sequence). The V and J ends lost 3 bases and 4 bases respectively, with 15 bases between them. The CDR3 protein is CAWRIWQGITGELFF. CDR3 bases: TGTGCCTGGAGGATTTGGCAGGGTATCACCGGGGAGCTGTTTTTT. The whole variable domain, filled in from reference TRBV30 and TRBJ2-2, reads SQTIHQWPATLVQPVGSPLSLECTVEGTSNPNLYWYRQAAGRGLQLLFYSVGIGQISSEVPQNLSASRPQDRQFILSSKKLLLSDSGFYLCAWRIWQGITGELFFGEGSRLTVL.

The rearrangement joins TRBV27 to TRBJ2-5; TRBD1 is a possible D gene (6 bases). This CDR3 comprises 16 residues. Trimming removed 3 bases at V and 5 bases at J, with 19 bases between. CDR1 MNHEY and CDR2 SMNVEV come from the germline V gene (reference sequence). The CDR3 bases are TGTGCCAGCAGTTTTCGACAGGCAAATCCTTGGGAGACCCAGTACTTC. Translated, it gives CASSFRQANPWETQYF.